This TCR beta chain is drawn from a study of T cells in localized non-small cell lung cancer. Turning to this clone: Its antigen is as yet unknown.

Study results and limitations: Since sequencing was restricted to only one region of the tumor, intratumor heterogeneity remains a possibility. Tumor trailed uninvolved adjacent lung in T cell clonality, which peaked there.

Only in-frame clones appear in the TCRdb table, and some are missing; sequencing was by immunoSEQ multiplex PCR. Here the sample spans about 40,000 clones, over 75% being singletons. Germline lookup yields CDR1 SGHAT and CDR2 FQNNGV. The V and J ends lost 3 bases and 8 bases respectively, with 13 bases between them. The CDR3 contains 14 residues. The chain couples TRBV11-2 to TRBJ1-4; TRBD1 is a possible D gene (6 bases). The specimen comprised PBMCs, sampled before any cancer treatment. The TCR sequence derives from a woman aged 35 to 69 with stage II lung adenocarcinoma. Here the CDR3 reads CASSFSQGYEKLFF. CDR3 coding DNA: TGTGCCAGCAGCTTTTCGCAGGGGTACGAAAAACTGTTTTTT.